Described below is a single TCR beta chain sequence and its context. Its antigen is as yet unknown. Assay used: immunoSEQ multiplex PCR; TCRdb lists only in-frame clones, some missing. The table lists 100,000 to 150,000 clones, 75% to 90% of them singletons, with around 8.4% in the top ten. Per germline, CDR1 MDHEN and CDR2 SYDVKM. This CDR3 has 16 amino acids. Trimming cost V 7 bases and J 2 bases; bases outside gene matches: 10. No infections or other immune events were documented during collection. The data belong to a study of identifying expanded T cells in peripheral blood. Study-wide results and limits: Over two and four weeks, about 17 and 20 clones changed, versus approximately 1.2 between replicates. Across healthy donors, higher total template counts meant significantly greater approximately two-week count variance.

This rearrangement joins TRBV28 to TRBJ2-7, with TRBD2 matching 11 bases. Sequencing was done on a sample of blood. This TCR derives from a person aged 18 to 70 in good health. Here the CDR3 reads CASTIRLAGGAYEQYF. CDR3 nucleotide sequence: TGTGCCAGCACCATCAGGCTAGCGGGAGGTGCCTACGAGCAGTACTTC.